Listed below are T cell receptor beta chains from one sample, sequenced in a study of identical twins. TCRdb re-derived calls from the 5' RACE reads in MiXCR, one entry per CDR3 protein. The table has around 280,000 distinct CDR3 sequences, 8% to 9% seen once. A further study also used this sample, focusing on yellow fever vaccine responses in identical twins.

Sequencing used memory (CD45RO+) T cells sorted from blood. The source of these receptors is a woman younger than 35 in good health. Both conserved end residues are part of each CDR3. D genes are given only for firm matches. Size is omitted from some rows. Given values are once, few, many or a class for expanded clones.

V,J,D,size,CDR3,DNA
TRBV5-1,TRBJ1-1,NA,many,CASSLILNTEAFF,TGCGCCAGCAGCTTGATCCTAAACACTGAAGCTTTCTTT
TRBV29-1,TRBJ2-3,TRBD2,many,CSGLAGGWAQYF,TGCAGCGGTTTAGCGGGAGGCTGGGCGCAGTATTTT
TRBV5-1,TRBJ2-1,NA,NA,CASSLGSRAGNEQFF,TGCGCCAGCAGCTTGGGTTCGAGGGCCGGCAATGAGCAGTTCTTC
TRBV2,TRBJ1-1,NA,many,CASSEDQGRVNTEAFF,TGTGCCAGCAGTGAAGATCAAGGCAGAGTGAACACTGAAGCTTTCTTT
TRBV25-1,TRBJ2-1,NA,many,CASSGGAYEQFF,TGTGCCAGCAGTGGTGGGGCCTATGAGCAGTTCTTC
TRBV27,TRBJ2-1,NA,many,CASSLFFGNEQFF,TGTGCCAGCAGTTTATTTTTTGGCAATGAGCAGTTCTTC
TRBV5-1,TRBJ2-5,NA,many,CASSKQGGQETQYF,TGCGCCAGCAGCAAGCAGGGTGGACAAGAGACCCAGTACTTC
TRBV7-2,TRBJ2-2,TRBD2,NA,CASSFKSGRTSGELFF,TGTGCCAGCAGCTTCAAAAGCGGGAGGACCTCAGGGGAGCTGTTTTTT
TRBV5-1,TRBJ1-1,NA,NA,CASSYRTEGGEAFF,TGCGCCAGCAGCTATCGGACCGAAGGTGGTGAAGCTTTCTTT
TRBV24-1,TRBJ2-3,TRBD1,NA,CATSDAGTGGTDTQYF,TGTGCCACCAGTGATGCCGGGACAGGGGGCACAGATACGCAGTATTTT
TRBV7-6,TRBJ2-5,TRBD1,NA,CASSSQDRGKFRETQYF,TGTGCCAGCAGCTCTCAGGACAGGGGGAAGTTTCGGGAGACCCAGTACTTC
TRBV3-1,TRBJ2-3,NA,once,CASSPERDTSTDTQYF,TGTGCCAGCAGCCCCGAGCGGGACACTAGCACAGATACGCAGTATTTT
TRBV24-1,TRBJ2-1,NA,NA,CATKTDYNEQFF,TGTGCCACCAAGACAGACTACAATGAGCAGTTCTTC
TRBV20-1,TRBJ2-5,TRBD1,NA,CSAGPGQGVLETQYF,TGCAGTGCGGGCCCGGGACAGGGCGTTTTAGAGACCCAGTACTTC
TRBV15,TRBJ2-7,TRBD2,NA,CATSRNRGSGSYEQYF,TGTGCCACCAGCAGAAACCGTGGTAGCGGGAGTTACGAGCAGTACTTC
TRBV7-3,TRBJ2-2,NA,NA,CASSPGAYGELFF,TGTGCCAGCAGCCCTGGGGCCTACGGGGAGCTGTTTTTT
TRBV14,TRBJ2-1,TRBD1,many,CASSQVGTGGYNEQFF,TGTGCCAGCAGCCAAGTAGGGACAGGGGGCTACAATGAGCAGTTCTTC
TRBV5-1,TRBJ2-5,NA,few,CASSSSGRGLASRETQYF,TGCGCCAGCAGCTCCTCGGGGCGGGGGCTCGCTTCGCGAGAGACCCAGTACTTC
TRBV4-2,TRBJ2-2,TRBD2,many,CASSQELREVNTGELFF,TGTGCCAGCAGCCAAGAATTACGGGAGGTGAACACCGGGGAGCTGTTTTTT
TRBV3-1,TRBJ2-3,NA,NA,CASSQTGSSSTDTQYF,TGTGCCAGCAGTCAGACTGGATCTTCTAGCACAGATACGCAGTATTTT
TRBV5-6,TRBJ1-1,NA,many,CASSFPDVALNTEAFF,TGTGCCAGCAGCTTCCCGGACGTTGCACTGAACACTGAAGCTTTCTTT
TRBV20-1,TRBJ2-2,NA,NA,CCARPIGGVYGTGELFF,TGCTGTGCTAGACCTATAGGGGGGGTTTATGGGACCGGGGAGCTGTTTTTT
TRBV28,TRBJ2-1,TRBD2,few,CASSPGTRHQQFF,TGTGCCAGCAGTCCCGGGACTAGACATCAGCAGTTCTTC
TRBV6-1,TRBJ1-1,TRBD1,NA,CASRVLDRGEAFF,TGTGCCAGCAGGGTCCTCGACAGGGGTGAAGCTTTCTTT
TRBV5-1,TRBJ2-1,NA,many,CASSPSVAGKYNEQFF,TGCGCCAGCAGCCCGTCGGTGGCAGGGAAATACAATGAGCAGTTCTTC
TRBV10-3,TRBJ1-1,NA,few,CATSLGGLGAEAFF,TGTGCCACCTCACTGGGAGGACTTGGGGCTGAAGCTTTCTTT
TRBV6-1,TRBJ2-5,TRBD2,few,CASSDGLAGAETQYF,TGTGCCAGCAGTGACGGACTAGCGGGGGCAGAGACCCAGTACTTC
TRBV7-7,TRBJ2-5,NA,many,CASSLLGQETQYF,TGTGCCAGCAGCTTACTAGGACAAGAGACCCAGTACTTC
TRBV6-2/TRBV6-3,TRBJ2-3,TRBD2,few,CASSYGGPGLAGEGQLADTQYF,TGTGCCAGCAGTTATGGCGGACCGGGACTAGCGGGAGAGGGGCAGCTCGCAGATACGCAGTATTTT
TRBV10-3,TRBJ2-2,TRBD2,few,CAISKREGNTGELFF,TGTGCCATCAGTAAGCGGGAGGGGAACACCGGGGAGCTGTTTTTT
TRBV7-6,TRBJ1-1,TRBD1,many,CASSLGPGGITEAFF,TGTGCCAGCAGCTTAGGCCCAGGGGGCATCACTGAAGCTTTCTTT
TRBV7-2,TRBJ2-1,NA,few,CASSNVNEQFF,TGTGCCAGCAGCAATGTCAATGAGCAGTTCTTC
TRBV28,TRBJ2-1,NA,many,CASSPPGTSYNEQFF,TGTGCCAGCAGTCCCCCGGGGACCTCCTACAATGAGCAGTTCTTC
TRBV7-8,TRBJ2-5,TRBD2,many,CASSPVGGSETQYF,TGTGCCAGCAGCCCGGTGGGGGGGTCAGAGACCCAGTACTTC
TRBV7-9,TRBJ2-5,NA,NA,CASSLGLTQERETQYF,TGTGCCAGCAGCCTTGGGCTTACCCAGGAGAGAGAGACCCAGTACTTC
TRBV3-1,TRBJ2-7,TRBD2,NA,CASSPDASGSSYEQYF,TGTGCCAGCAGCCCGGACGCTAGCGGGAGCTCCTACGAGCAGTACTTC
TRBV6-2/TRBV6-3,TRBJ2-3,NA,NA,CASSYAVGGSTDTQYF,TGTGCCAGCAGTTACGCGGTCGGGGGCAGCACAGATACGCAGTATTTT
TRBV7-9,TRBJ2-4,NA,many,CASSNSEVAKNIQYF,TGTGCCAGCAGCAACTCAGAGGTGGCCAAAAACATTCAGTACTTC
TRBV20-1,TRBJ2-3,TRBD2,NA,CSARGASGNTDTQYF,TGCAGTGCTAGAGGGGCTAGCGGAAACACAGATACGCAGTATTTT